Sequencing of this T cell receptor beta chain was carried out in a study of blood T cell repertoires in COVID-19. Study as a whole: Samples taken during acute and convalescent COVID-19 were collected in the United States, Italy and Spain. The cDNA or gDNA used as material had been derived from T cells, B-cell-depleted T cells, or PBMCs.

Germline-derived CDR1 and CDR2 are LNHDA and SQIVND (reference sequence). This CDR3 is built from 15 residues. The V end lost 6 bases, the J end lost 1 base, and 12 bases lay between the germline ends. Authors' analysis steps: Amplified reference gene primers provided the basis for estimating nucleated cell counts. Sequencing was performed with immunoSEQ multiplex PCR; in TCRdb, only in-frame clones are kept and a portion is missing. V, J and clone size derive from that table, while D and trimming were established from the DNA sequence. The profile shows a few hundred thousand clones, more than 70% of them singletons. The count of this clone is one.

This sequence originates from a human donor in a cohort sampled during active COVID-19. The chain carries TRBV19 and TRBJ2-2; tentatively, D is TRBD2 (5 bases). The sequenced material came from peripheral blood. The CDR3 protein is CASRGSEGNTGELFF. In DNA form, the CDR3 reads TGTGCCAGTAGGGGGAGCGAGGGGAACACCGGGGAGCTGTTTTTT.